Ten or more counts support the clone carrying this T cell receptor (beta chain). Its target is not known. The sample is drawn from a study of neurological immune-mediated disorders. Study at large: Of the 34 patients with multiple sclerosis, some 31 had relapsing-remitting MS, whereas the remaining 3 had secondary progressive MS.

2 million unsorted PBMCs were stored in RNAlater at -80 °C before RNA extraction. TCRdb reanalysed the 5' RACE reads using MiXCR and keeps one entry per CDR3 protein. The sample lists fewer than 45,000 distinct CDR3 sequences, over 2% occurring once. In germline, CDR1 is DFQATT, CDR2 SNEGSKA (reference sequence). CDR3 length equals 15 residues. The J segment lost 6 bases and the V segment lost 5 bases, leaving 13 bases of the junction unmatched. Points from the study as a whole: Patients with HTLV-1-associated myelopathy had the highest level of TCR clonal expansion, whereas patients with multiple sclerosis had the lowest level, falling beneath the level found in healthy controls.

The origin of this receptor is a man aged 25 to 40 with multiple sclerosis. The rearrangement uses TRBV20-1 and TRBJ1-5; 7 bases are a match to TRBD1. The specimen sequenced was PBMCs. The CDR3: CSAPTRQGVGQPQHF. The CDR3 coding sequence is TGCAGTGCTCCAACCAGACAGGGAGTCGGTCAGCCCCAGCATTTT.